Listed below are T cell receptor beta chains from one sample, sequenced in a study of Ad26.COV2.S vaccination and SARS-CoV-2 variants. The method was immunoSEQ multiplex PCR; TCRdb's version includes in-frame clones alone and lacks a portion of them. The sample contains 350,000 to 450,000 clones, around nine tenths of which appear only once. The sample consisted of peripheral blood, taken in a trial of Ad26.COV2.S vaccine versus placebo. These receptors came from a person between 18 and 60 years old who received the Ad26.COV2.S COVID-19 vaccine or a placebo. Both conserved end residues are trimmed from each CDR3.

v_call cdr3_aa
TRBV18 ASSLDSNQPQH
TRBV27 ASSLLDSISGANVLT
TRBV3-1/TRBV3-2 ASSGQGTGELF
TRBV2 AITGGKSGELF
TRBV30 AWSTGFEAF
TRBV5-6 ASSPASSTDTQY
TRBV4-1 ASSHLPPGLAGRTGELF
TRBV5-1 ASSRGPGNTEAF
TRBV12-3/TRBV12-4 ASSLAGNYGYT
TRBV5-8 ASRGQHYGYT
TRBV2 ATTGTGKNEQY
TRBV6-5 ASKGQGKNTQY
TRBV21-1 ASSKPLVADTQY
TRBV29-1 SVDSGPRSSGNTIY
TRBV7-9 ASSWEGDYEQY
TRBV6-5 ASRPVADSYNEQF
TRBV2 ASSDNGQGAYGYT
TRBV11-2 ASCLIQGAGDTQY
TRBV4-2 ASRTSGLPGAV
TRBV24-1 ATSFGQGATDTQY
TRBV29-1 SVYRRGLYNEQF
TRBV7-9 ASTRNGQGPYGYT
TRBV14 ASSLSGEVRRSVDGYT
TRBV27 ASSVSTDNQPQH
TRBV30 AWSHGSGQPQH
TRBV12-5 ASGLVLGDEQY
TRBV14 ASSQGFGSFLGYT
TRBV4-1 ASSQDRASTDTQY
TRBV19 AVGQPEEKLF
TRBV14 ASSIRTGYNSPLH
TRBV5-6 ASSPLGLRNEQF
TRBV7-3 ASSLMGLENEQF
TRBV13 ASSLFQGWETQY
TRBV6-2/TRBV6-3 ASTPDRDAHTGELF
TRBV21-1 ASSPAGGGFRYEQY
TRBV27 ASSSTGLGAF
TRBV27 ASSYRTRGYGYT
TRBV29-1 SVGDRNSPLH
TRBV6-5 ASRLAGGNTIY
TRBV10-3 AISGDLGGYT
TRBV5-6 ASSLRRPVDEQF
TRBV30 AWRWSNEKLF
TRBV19 ASSPRGETQY
TRBV7-2 ASSLDRSQETQY
TRBV12-3/TRBV12-4 ASSYSEDSPLH
TRBV13 ASSLKGAAYGYT